This TCR beta chain was sequenced for a study of CD8 T cells in Susac syndrome (dated by TCRdb to about 2019). About the full investigation: The study used repertoire sequencing to test whether antigen drove CD8+ T cell activation and differentiation in Susac syndrome. On the study overall, not on this receptor specifically: The number of individuals in the TCR sequencing and HLA analysis was acknowledged as relatively small.

Germline trimming: 2 bases from V, 7 bases from J; junction bases outside gene matches: 10. In the germline V gene, CDR1 corresponds to MNHEY and CDR2 to SVGAGI. From cysteine to phenylalanine, the CDR3 is 15 amino acids long. Kept here is only the CDR3 DNA, which spans 45 bases and is read in frame from base 1. RNA was extracted with the RNeasy kit and about 0.5 to 1 ug was reverse transcribed using random hexamers. The immunoSEQ multiplex PCR assay, which covers 54 Vbeta and 13 Jbeta segments, was used to amplify TCR beta CDR3 regions. To correct PCR amplification bias, a synthetic template baseline was used for both primer optimization and computational correction. Turning to the authors' computational methods: Reads were annotated to V, D and J genes according to IMGT and were analyzed with immunoSEQ Analyzer, with only productive sequences retained. To calculate clonality, Shannon entropy was normalized by log2 of the number of productive unique sequences and then subtracted from one. Public and private clones were assessed among the 100 most prevalent clones of each patient and control. Susac-specific clones were defined as absent from healthy and MS cohorts, around 1,000 published viral clones and other ImmuneACCESS disease sequences. TCRdb's own reprocessing of the public reads used fastp at Q25 and MiXCR and kept productive beta chains. Rows are unified per CDR3 protein, each entry keeping the most common DNA and genes. Here the V and J calls rest on TCRdb's processing, not on the authors' analysis. The sample table records about 210,000 distinct CDR3 sequences; around 93% of these occur just once. The ten most abundant clones make up approximately 0.1% of the sample.

High-throughput TCR beta sequencing profiled peripheral blood CD8+ and CD4+ T cells from healthy donors, Susac syndrome patients and multiple sclerosis patients. Healthy donors were age- and sex-matched controls. Bulk CD8+ and CD4+ T cells were purified magnetically by negative isolation, whereas CD8+ TEMRA cells were enriched by FACS. Blood was collected in EDTA tubes and processed within 24 hours, with PBMCs isolated through density gradient centrifugation. PBMCs intended for TCR sequencing were cryopreserved in liquid nitrogen and thawed later in a water bath at 37 degrees C. A purity of at least 90% was achieved for sorted or isolated CD4+, CD8+ and CD8+ TEMRA cells. A remark on this clonotype: What antigen it recognizes has not been identified. No base quality values were provided; no much bigger clone lies one nucleotide off.

The TCR originated in a human donor in good health. The chain employs TRBV6-5 and TRBJ1-1; 7 bases in the junction line up with TRBD1. The sequencing input was CD4+ T cells from PBMCs. The bases are TGTGCCAGCAGTTACAGCCGGACAGGTGTAGGTGAAGCTTTCTTT. Its protein reads: CASSYSRTGVGEAFF.